This T cell receptor beta chain is from a study of T cell responses to AZD1222 COVID-19 vaccine. As regards this clone: What it binds is not known.

Study results and caveats: Repertoire sampling happened only post peak T cell response. It should be noted that donors were predominantly white British and more often female, and clonal diversity was possibly underestimated.

The V end lost 3 bases, the J end lost 3 bases, and 11 bases lay between the germline ends. Germline V lookup: CDR1 SGHVS, CDR2 FNYEAQ. There are 14 residues in the CDR3. The table came from immunoSEQ multiplex PCR; TCRdb's copy has only in-frame clones and leaves some out. This sample carries about 130,000 clones, 70% to 90% of them seen once, and the ten largest clones take roughly 2%. V gene TRBV7-6 combines with J gene TRBJ1-1; maybe TRBD1 (5 bases). Specimen: peripheral blood, collected on day 0 of AZD1222 vaccination. The clonotype originates from an adult in good health. The CDR3 DNA sequence: TGTGCCAGCAGCTTGCAGGGAGGCCACACTGAAGCTTTCTTT. This gives the protein CASSLQGGHTEAFF.